A single sample is the source of the 29 T cell receptor beta chains below, sequenced in a study of T cell responses to AZD1222 COVID-19 vaccine. Produced via immunoSEQ multiplex PCR; TCRdb's table is partial and in-frame only. The top ten clones hold 8% to 10% of a sample with approximately 64,000 clones, roughly 84% of them seen once. This specimen consisted of peripheral blood, obtained on day 0 of AZD1222 vaccination. The origin of the receptors is an adult in good health.

The gene calls are TRBV5-1 and TRBJ1-4, with 7 bases that match TRBD1. This CDR3 is built from 14 residues. Germline V gives CDR1 SGHRS, CDR2 YFSETQ. The junction had 4 bases not matched to a gene; V was cut back by 4 bases and J by 4 bases. The CDR3 here is CASSQGQLNEKLFF. The CDR3 region has the DNA TGCGCCAGCAGCCAGGGACAGCTTAATGAAAAACTGTTTTTT.

The chain employs TRBV2 and TRBJ2-7; 9 nucleotides line up with TRBD1. CDR3 length equals 14 residues. The J segment lost 6 bases and the V segment lost 6 bases, leaving 9 bases of the junction unmatched. Germline CDR1 is SNHLY and CDR2 is FYNNEI. For the CDR3, the DNA is TGTGCCAGCAGCCCCGGACAGGGGATTAGCGAGCAGTACTTC. Translated, it gives CASSPGQGISEQYF.

The V gene is TRBV28, the J gene TRBJ1-4, with 8 bases that match TRBD1. The J segment lost 7 bases and the V segment lost 3 bases, leaving 10 bases of the junction unmatched. The CDR3 totals 16 residues. CDR1 and CDR2 from the germline V gene are MDHEN and SYDVKM. The CDR3 DNA reads TGTGCCAGCAGTTTCTATAGGACAGGGAGGGGTGAAAAACTGTTTTTT. This gives the protein CASSFYRTGRGEKLFF.

The chain is built from TRBV4-2 and TRBJ2-1; either TRBD1 or TRBD2 may supply D (6 bases each). Trimming cost V 0 bases and J 4 bases, with 13 bases left between them. Germline V lookup: CDR1 LGHNA, CDR2 YNFKEQ. This CDR3 contains 16 residues. The CDR3 sequence: CASSQDMGGPYNEQFF. CDR3 bases: TGTGCCAGCAGCCAAGATATGGGGGGCCCTTACAATGAGCAGTTCTTC.

The chain is built from TRBV28 and TRBJ2-4, with D possibly matching TRBD1 (5 bases). V lost 4 bases and J lost 2, with 12 bases in between. This CDR3 comprises 15 residues. The germline V gene has CDR1 MDHEN and CDR2 SYDVKM. CDR3 DNA sequence: TGTGCCAGCAGTTCATCAGGGTTATCCAAAAACATTCAGTACTTC. This encodes CASSSSGLSKNIQYF.

The chain is built from TRBV3-1 (or the pseudogene TRBV3-2) and TRBJ2-2; 11 nucleotides match TRBD1. V lost 4 bases, J lost 8 bases, and 9 bases stayed unmatched. CDR1 and CDR2 from the germline V gene are LGHDT and YNNKEL (reference sequence). The CDR3 runs 16 residues. CDR3 loop: CASSRQDRGRTGELFF. The CDR3 DNA follows: TGTGCCAGCAGCCGTCAGGACAGGGGGCGCACAGGGGAGCTGTTTTTT.

V gene TRBV9 combines with J gene TRBJ1-1, with unresolved D. This CDR3 is built from 14 residues. The V end was cut by 4 bases, the J end by 4 bases, with 14 bases between. Germline assignment: CDR1 SGDLS and CDR2 YYNGEE. CDR3 region: CASSPFDQATEAFF. CDR3 coding DNA: TGTGCCAGCAGCCCTTTCGATCAGGCCACTGAAGCTTTCTTT.

This chain links TRBV3-1 (or the pseudogene TRBV3-2) with TRBJ2-5, with TRBD2 as a possible D gene (5 bases). The CDR3 totals 11 residues. The germline V gene has CDR1 LGHDT and CDR2 YNNKEL (reference sequence). Deletions cut 6 bases from V and 9 bases from J, with 11 bases between. The CDR3 region is CASSLDGAQYF. In DNA, the CDR3 is TGTGCCAGCAGTCTAGACGGGGCCCAGTACTTC.

This clone was detected only a few times. This chain uses TRBV30 with TRBJ1-5; D not resolved. CDR1 and CDR2 from the germline V gene are GTSNPN and SVGIG (reference sequence). Trimming pared 3 bases from V and 8 bases from J, leaving 14 bases between. This CDR3 comprises 13 residues. CDR3 region: CAWSRGLFEPQHF. CDR3 nucleotides: TGTGCCTGGAGCCGAGGACTTTTTGAGCCCCAGCATTTT.

The chain uses TRBV5-6 and TRBJ2-5; TRBD2 aligns across 7 bases. Germline V gives CDR1 SGHDT, CDR2 YYEEEE. The CDR3 totals 13 residues. Losses at the gene ends were 2 bases for V and 2 bases for J; bases not matched to a gene: 0. CDR3 loop: CASSFGRQETQYF. The CDR3 nucleotides are TGTGCCAGCAGCTTCGGGAGGCAAGAGACCCAGTACTTC.

Of note for this clone: The germline gene is not matched at one end of the junction; a read error may be the cause. The chain uses TRBV7-7 and TRBJ2-5; 8 bases agree with TRBD1. Germline V gene data show CDR1 as SSHAT and CDR2 as FNYEAQ (reference sequence). The CDR3 covers 15 residues. The CDR3 nucleotides are TGTGCTAGCAGCCCCCGGCGGGACAGGACGGGGACCCAGTACTTC. As protein: CASSPRRDRTGTQYF.

The chain has TRBV28 and TRBJ2-5; D is ambiguous. The CDR3 is made up of 11 amino acids. V lost 2 bases and J 4 bases, leaving 2 bases between the germline ends. CDR1 and CDR2 from the germline V gene are MDHEN and SYDVKM. The CDR3 nucleotides read TGTGCCAGCAGTTTAGCAGAGACCCAGTACTTC. Protein: CASSLAETQYF.

The V and J genes are TRBV2 and TRBJ2-1; 12 positions match TRBD2. Germline CDR1 is SNHLY and CDR2 is FYNNEI. The CDR3 loop spans 16 amino acids. J was trimmed by 5 bases and V by 1 base; bases with no gene match: 3. The CDR3, as DNA: TGTGCCAGCAGTGAAGGGGCTAGCGGGGGGGACAATGAGCAGTTCTTC. Amino acid sequence: CASSEGASGGDNEQFF. Full variable domain (outside the CDR3, taken from reference TRBV2 and TRBJ2-1): EPEVTQTPSHQVTQMGQEVILRCVPISNHLYFYWYRQILGQKVEFLVSFYNNEISEKSEIFDDQFSVERPDGSNFTLKIRSTKLEDSAMYFCASSEGASGGDNEQFFGPGTRLTVL.

This sequence joins TRBV6-2 or TRBV6-3 and TRBJ2-1; D is uncertain. The germline V gene encodes CDR1 MNHEY and CDR2 SVGEGT. The V and J ends lost 2 bases and 4 bases respectively, with 3 bases between them. This CDR3 region has 12 residues. The CDR3 reads CASSYGYNEQFF. The CDR3 DNA is TGTGCCAGCAGTTACGGGTACAATGAGCAGTTCTTC.

This chain connects TRBV6-5 to TRBJ1-2; no reliable D call. The germline V gene encodes CDR1 MNHEY and CDR2 SVGAGI. With 2 bases removed from V and 5 bases from J, the gap between germline ends came to 9 bases. The CDR3 sequence is 13 residues long. CDR3 nucleotide sequence: TGTGCCAGCAGTTACAGGGAAGGGTATGGCTACACCTTC. Its protein product is CASSYREGYGYTF.

The rearrangement uses TRBV30 and TRBJ2-3; possible D gene TRBD2, 5 bases. The CDR3 totals 13 residues. V dropped 5 bases and J dropped 0 bases, with 9 bases sitting between them. The germline V gene encodes CDR1 GTSNPN and CDR2 SVGIG (reference sequence). The CDR3 DNA sequence: TGTGCCTGGGGGGAGAAGAGCACAGATACGCAGTATTTT. Translating gives CAWGEKSTDTQYF. Full variable domain (remainder filled in from reference TRBV30 and TRBJ2-3): SQTIHQWPATLVQPVGSPLSLECTVEGTSNPNLYWYRQAAGRGLQLLFYSVGIGQISSEVPQNLSASRPQDRQFILSSKKLLLSDSGFYLCAWGEKSTDTQYFGPGTRLTVL.

This chain uses TRBV5-4 with TRBJ2-3, with 11 bases lining up with TRBD2. Germline CDR1 and CDR2: SGHNT and YYREEE (reference sequence). Losses at the gene ends were 4 bases for V and 2 bases for J; bases not matched to a gene: 6. The CDR3 runs 16 residues. The CDR3 spells CASSPRLAGYTDTQYF. CDR3 bases: TGTGCCAGCAGCCCCCGACTAGCGGGGTACACAGATACGCAGTATTTT.

The chain carries TRBV30 and TRBJ1-5, with D tentatively TRBD1 (6 bases). V was pared by 1 base and J by 5 bases, with 9 bases between. Germline V CDR1 and CDR2: GTSNPN, SVGIG (reference sequence). The CDR3 covers 13 residues. The CDR3 DNA sequence: TGTGCCTGGAGTGGCGGGGGCGATCAGCCCCAGCATTTT. Its translation: CAWSGGGDQPQHF.

The chain is built from TRBV25-1 and TRBJ1-2; no firm D call. This CDR3 is 13 amino acids long. Germline-derived CDR1 and CDR2 are MGHDK and SYGVNS. The V gene lost 3 bases and the J gene lost 8 bases, with 13 bases spanning the gap. The CDR3: CASSERTMEGYTF. The CDR3 DNA reads as TGTGCCAGCAGTGAGCGGACCATGGAGGGCTACACCTTC.

In this sample, this clone turned up once. V gene TRBV28 combines with J gene TRBJ1-1; the match to TRBD1 covers 12 bases. The trim removed 6 bases at V and 7 bases at J, leaving 12 bases unmatched. CDR3 length: 16 amino acids. Germline CDR1 MDHEN, CDR2 SYDVKM. Here the CDR3 reads CASRDPPGQGALEAFF. CDR3 nucleotide sequence: TGTGCCAGCAGGGATCCCCCGGGACAGGGGGCTCTTGAAGCTTTCTTT.

Here the CDR3 reads CASSLRGGRSTDTQYF. The CDR3 coding sequence is TGTGCCAGCAGCCTAAGAGGGGGGCGAAGCACAGATACGCAGTATTTT. The chain links TRBV3-1 (or the pseudogene TRBV3-2) to TRBJ2-3; D may correspond to TRBD1 or TRBD2 (6 bases each). The germline V gene has CDR1 LGHDT and CDR2 YNNKEL (reference sequence). This CDR3 region has 16 residues. With 4 bases removed from V and 0 bases from J, the gap between germline ends came to 14 bases.

The chain joins TRBV7-9 to TRBJ2-1; D remains unclear. The CDR3 is made up of 14 amino acids. V was cut by 2 bases and J by 6 bases, with 11 bases left in between. Germline-derived CDR1 and CDR2 are SEHNR and FQNEAQ (reference sequence). CDR3 region: CASSLQASSNEQFF. The CDR3 coding sequence is TGTGCCAGCAGCTTACAAGCATCTTCCAATGAGCAGTTCTTC.

This chain links TRBV7-2 with TRBJ1-3, with D perhaps TRBD1 (5 bases). Germline V lookup: CDR1 SGHTA, CDR2 FQGNSA. The CDR3 has 13 residues. The ends were cut back, 0 bases at V and 7 bases at J, with 7 bases in the middle. The CDR3 is CASSLAGVNTIYF. The CDR3 DNA is TGTGCCAGCAGCTTAGCGGGGGTGAACACCATATATTTT.

The V and J genes are TRBV5-1 and TRBJ1-1, with D tentatively TRBD1 (5 bases). V was cut by 4 bases and J by 1 base, with 11 bases left in between. The CDR3 has 14 amino acids. Germline CDR1 and CDR2: SGHRS and YFSETQ. The CDR3 reads CASSTSTGNTEAFF. The CDR3 DNA sequence: TGCGCCAGCAGCACCTCCACAGGGAACACTGAAGCTTTCTTT.

The chain has TRBV7-9 and TRBJ2-5; 7 bases agree with TRBD2. The CDR3 spans 13 residues. CDR1 and CDR2 (germline): SEHNR, FQNEAQ (reference sequence). V lost 1 base to trimming and J lost 5 bases; unmatched junction nucleotides: 1. The CDR3, as DNA: TGTGCCAGCAGCTTAGGGACTAGGGAGACCCAGTACTTC. This translates into CASSLGTRETQYF. Together with reference TRBV7-9 and TRBJ2-5, the CDR3 gives the full variable domain: DTGVSQNPRHKITKRGQNVTFRCDPISEHNRLYWYRQTLGQGPEFLTYFQNEAQLEKSRLLSDRFSAERPKGSFSTLEIQRTEQGDSAMYLCASSLGTRETQYFGPGTRLLVL.

A single count supports this clone. The rearrangement links TRBV2 to TRBJ1-2; the D is unclear. The V end lost 4 bases, the J end lost 1 base, and 10 bases lay between the germline ends. Germline CDR1 is SNHLY and CDR2 is FYNNEI. This CDR3 has 14 amino acids. CDR3 sequence reads: CASSATEINYGYTF. Written as DNA, the CDR3 is TGTGCCAGCAGTGCCACAGAGATTAACTATGGCTACACCTTC. The full variable domain, its missing parts supplied by reference TRBV2 and TRBJ1-2, is EPEVTQTPSHQVTQMGQEVILRCVPISNHLYFYWYRQILGQKVEFLVSFYNNEISEKSEIFDDQFSVERPDGSNFTLKIRSTKLEDSAMYFCASSATEINYGYTFGSGTRLTVV.

V is TRBV7-9 and J is TRBJ1-1; D not resolved. Germline-derived CDR1 and CDR2 are SEHNR and FQNEAQ (reference sequence). This CDR3 region has 15 residues. Trimming removed 5 bases from V and 1 base from J, with 14 bases in between. The CDR3 reads CASSPKPRPNTEAFF. CDR3 DNA: TGTGCCAGCAGCCCCAAACCGAGACCGAACACTGAAGCTTTCTTT.

The CDR3 DNA sequence: TGTGCCAGTAGTATGCGCAGGGGCCAAGAGACCCAGTACTTC. It codes for CASSMRRGQETQYF. The rearrangement links TRBV19 to TRBJ2-5, with a weak D call TRBD1 (6 bases). The germline V and J ends were trimmed by 3 bases and 1 base, with 9 bases remaining between them. The CDR3 spans 14 residues. The V gene's germline CDR1 is LNHDA and CDR2 SQIVND (reference sequence).

The J gene is TRBJ1-2, the V gene TRBV7-3, with 7 bases fitting TRBD1. This CDR3 has 14 residues. J lost 8 bases, V lost 1 base, and 7 bases had no gene match. From germline, CDR1 is SGHTA and CDR2 FQGTGA. The CDR3 loop reads CASSLNRDSTGYTF. CDR3 sequence (DNA): TGTGCCAGCAGCTTAAACCGGGACAGCACGGGCTACACCTTC.